Presented here are 20 T cell receptor beta chains from one specimen sequenced in a study of cytomegalovirus exposure and HLA in healthy donors. The PCR contained 60 Vbeta and 13 Jbeta primers. Libraries were prepared by immunoSEQ multiplex PCR; TCRdb keeps only in-frame clonotypes and omits some of them. The sample lists more than 55,000 clones, approximately 83% seen once, with more than 3.5% in the top ten. Specimen: PBMCs. The receptors derive from a man aged 30 to 39 in good health and CMV-seronegative.

The gene calls are TRBV5-1 and TRBJ2-2, with D maybe TRBD2 (5 bases). CDR1 SGHRS and CDR2 YFSETQ come from the germline V gene. This CDR3 is built from 14 residues. The germline V and J ends were trimmed by 4 bases and 11 bases, with 18 bases remaining between them. This chain's CDR3 is CASSPIEGRQELFF. CDR3 DNA: TGCGCCAGCAGCCCTATAGAGGGAAGGCAAGAGCTGTTTTTT. Using reference TRBV5-1 and TRBJ2-2 for the parts outside the CDR3, the full variable domain is KAGVTQTPRYLIKTRGQQVTLSCSPISGHRSVSWYQQTPGQGLQFLFEYFSETQRNKGNFPGRFSGRQFSNSRSEMNVSTLELGDSALYLCASSPIEGRQELFFGEGSRLTVL.

The rearrangement joins TRBV5-1 to TRBJ2-2; D possibly corresponds to TRBD2 (5 bases). This CDR3 contains 14 residues. CDR1 is SGHRS and CDR2 is YFSETQ in the germline V gene. Trimming left V 0 bases short and J 6 bases short, with 9 bases between. CDR3: CASSLAGVAGELFF. CDR3 nucleotides: TGCGCCAGCAGCTTGGCCGGGGTCGCCGGGGAGCTGTTTTTT. The full variable domain, its missing parts supplied by reference TRBV5-1 and TRBJ2-2, is KAGVTQTPRYLIKTRGQQVTLSCSPISGHRSVSWYQQTPGQGLQFLFEYFSETQRNKGNFPGRFSGRQFSNSRSEMNVSTLELGDSALYLCASSLAGVAGELFFGEGSRLTVL.

The chain employs TRBV7-2 and TRBJ2-5; perhaps TRBD1 as D (7 bases). V was shortened by 0 bases and J by 5 bases, with 22 bases between the two germline ends. The germline CDR1 and CDR2 sequences are SGHTA and FQGNSA. The CDR3 is 18 amino acids. DNA of the CDR3: TGTGCCAGCAGCTTAGCAAGACTCAGACAGGGACTGAGGGAGACCCAGTACTTC. Translation: CASSLARLRQGLRETQYF.

The chain couples TRBV7-2 to TRBJ1-5; weak D call: TRBD1 (6 bases). CDR3 length: 16 amino acids. Germline assignment: CDR1 SGHTA and CDR2 FQGNSA. V was shortened by 1 base and J by 2 bases, with 12 bases between the two germline ends. The DNA of the CDR3 is TGTGCCAGCAGCTTAGTCGGGCCAGGGGGCAATCAGCCCCAGCATTTT. This sequence encodes CASSLVGPGGNQPQHF.

The genes are TRBV7-2 and TRBJ1-5; TRBD1 aligns across 8 bases. With 4 bases clipped from V and 7 bases from J, the junction kept 9 bases outside the gene matches. This CDR3 comprises 15 residues. Per germline, CDR1 SGHTA and CDR2 FQGNSA. CDR3 residues: CASSSKGQGGQPQHF. CDR3 sequence (DNA): TGTGCCAGCAGCTCGAAAGGACAGGGAGGACAGCCCCAGCATTTT.

This clone was detected only once. The chain recombines TRBV18 with TRBJ2-1; 8 bases are shared with TRBD1. After removal of 0 bases from V and 10 bases from J, the junction contained 5 bases not matched to a gene. There are 14 residues in the CDR3. Germline V gene sequence: CDR1 KGHSH, CDR2 LQKENI. The CDR3 bases are TGTGCCAGCTCACCACCGGACAGGGCCCGGGAGCAGTTCTTC. Its protein is CASSPPDRAREQFF.

This rearrangement joins TRBV19 to TRBJ1-5; D gene ambiguous. Germline lookup yields CDR1 LNHDA and CDR2 SQIVND (reference sequence). The V and J ends lost 1 base and 3 bases respectively, with 7 bases between them. This CDR3 has 14 amino acids. CDR3: CASSIVLDNQPQHF. The CDR3 coding sequence is TGTGCCAGTAGTATAGTGCTAGACAATCAGCCCCAGCATTTT.

The chain combines TRBV29-1 with TRBJ2-7; tentatively, D is TRBD2 (5 bases). Germline V CDR1 and CDR2: SQVTM, ANQGSEA. The CDR3 length is 16 residues. V lost 6 bases to trimming and J lost 2 bases, with 23 bases between them. CDR3 loop: CSVSGLHDTDTYEQYF. Here the CDR3 DNA reads TGCAGCGTCTCCGGACTGCACGACACCGACACCTACGAGCAGTACTTC.

The rearrangement uses TRBV9 and TRBJ2-7; possible D gene TRBD1, 5 bases. Germline CDR1 is SGDLS and CDR2 is YYNGEE. V lost 4 bases to trimming and J lost 0 bases, with 11 bases between them. This CDR3 has 14 residues. The CDR3 sequence: CASSPRTNSYEQYF. As DNA, the CDR3 is TGTGCCAGCAGCCCCCGGACAAACTCCTACGAGCAGTACTTC.

This clone was recorded a few times. This chain links TRBV30 with TRBJ1-1; 7 bases fit TRBD1. Per germline, CDR1 GTSNPN and CDR2 SVGIG (reference sequence). The CDR3 consists of 14 residues. The V gene end was trimmed by 4 bases and the J gene end by 0 bases; junction bases not matched to a gene: 5. CDR3: CAWTTGTVNTEAFF. The CDR3 DNA reads TGTGCCTGGACGACCGGGACAGTGAACACTGAAGCTTTCTTT.

This sequence joins TRBV11-3 and TRBJ2-3, with 11 bases fitting TRBD2. The germline V gene has CDR1 SGHNT and CDR2 YENEEA. Trimming at V came to 4 bases and at J to 2 bases, leaving 5 bases not matched to a gene. The CDR3 has 16 amino acids. The CDR3 sequence is CASSSRTSGLTDTQYF. CDR3 nucleotides: TGTGCCAGCAGCTCGAGGACTAGCGGGCTCACAGATACGCAGTATTTT.

V usage is TRBV9 and J usage is TRBJ2-7, with 7 nucleotides matching TRBD1. There are 14 residues in the CDR3. The V gene end was trimmed by 4 bases and the J gene end by 1 base; junction bases not matched to a gene: 5. Germline CDR1 and CDR2: SGDLS and YYNGEE. CDR3: CASSPGDSSYEQYF. CDR3 coding DNA: TGTGCCAGCAGCCCTGGGGACAGTTCCTACGAGCAGTACTTC.

The chain is built from TRBV4-1 and TRBJ1-3, with D hard to call. The germline V and J ends were trimmed by 0 bases and 4 bases, with 4 bases remaining between them. CDR1 is MGHRA and CDR2 is YSYEKL in the germline V gene. This CDR3 comprises 13 residues. This CDR3 reads CASSQDRGNTIYF. Written as DNA, the CDR3 is TGCGCCAGCAGCCAAGACAGAGGAAACACCATATATTTT.

The chain links TRBV7-6 to TRBJ1-1, with D possibly matching TRBD1 (5 bases). Germline CDR1 and CDR2: SGHVS and FNYEAQ. The length of the CDR3 is 15 residues. V lost 5 bases and J 0 bases, leaving 13 bases between the germline ends. The CDR3 nucleotides are TGTGCCAGCAGCCTAGGCCAGGGAATGAACACTGAAGCTTTCTTT. Protein sequence: CASSLGQGMNTEAFF.

The V and J genes are TRBV18 and TRBJ2-6; perhaps TRBD1 as D (6 bases). With 1 base removed from V and 2 bases from J, the gap between germline ends came to 9 bases. The CDR3 extends over 16 amino acids. Germline values: CDR1 KGHSH, CDR2 LQKENI. CDR3 loop: CASSPQGEAGANVLTF. The CDR3 DNA sequence: TGTGCCAGCTCACCACAGGGGGAAGCTGGGGCCAACGTCCTGACTTTC.

V usage is TRBV25-1 and J usage is TRBJ1-6; TRBD1 might be the D (6 bases). The germline gives CDR1 MGHDK, CDR2 SYGVNS. The V and J ends lost 1 base and 9 bases respectively, with 10 bases between them. This CDR3 comprises 14 residues. The CDR3 DNA follows: TGTGCCAGCAGTGAATGGGGGCCGAGTTCACCCCTCCACTTT. Translation gives CASSEWGPSSPLHF.

V is TRBV5-6 and J is TRBJ2-7; 7 bases align to TRBD2. The V gene end was trimmed by 4 bases and the J gene end by 0 bases; junction bases not matched to a gene: 13. The CDR3 has 17 amino acids. The germline V gene has CDR1 SGHDT and CDR2 YYEEEE. CDR3: CASSPLAAGLSSYEQYF. The CDR3 DNA is TGTGCCAGCAGCCCGTTGGCAGCGGGGCTTAGCTCCTACGAGCAGTACTTC.

The CDR3 DNA is TGTGCCAGCAGTTCGTACAGGGGGCTCGAGTATGGCTACACCTTC. Protein sequence: CASSSYRGLEYGYTF. The chain recombines TRBV6-6 with TRBJ1-2, with TRBD1 matching over 9 bases. Germline CDR1 and CDR2: MNHNY and SVGAGI (reference sequence). The CDR3 extends over 15 amino acids. The junction had 8 bases not matched to a gene; V was cut back by 4 bases and J by 5 bases.

The rearrangement uses TRBV21-1 and TRBJ1-5; the table's D call, TRBD1, was not checked against the DNA. TRBV21-1 has pseudogene status. The CDR3 covers 16 residues. The CDR3 here is CASSMDRGGSNQPQHF. The CDR3 DNA follows: TGTGCCAGCAGCATGGACAGGGGGGGAAGCAATCAGCCCCAGCATTTT.

The chain joins TRBV9 to TRBJ2-7; 7 bases fit TRBD2. This CDR3 region has 14 residues. Germline lookup yields CDR1 SGDLS and CDR2 YYNGEE. Trimming cost V 3 bases and J 0 bases; bases outside gene matches: 3. DNA of the CDR3: TGTGCCAGCAGCGCGGGGGGACGCTCCTACGAGCAGTACTTC. Its translation: CASSAGGRSYEQYF.